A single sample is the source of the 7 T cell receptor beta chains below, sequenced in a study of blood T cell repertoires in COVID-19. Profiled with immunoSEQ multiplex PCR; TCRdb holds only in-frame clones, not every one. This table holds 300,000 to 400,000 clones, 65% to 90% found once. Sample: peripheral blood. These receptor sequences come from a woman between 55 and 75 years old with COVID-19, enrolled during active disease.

The CDR3 here is CAWSVINGAFF. CDR3 nucleotides: TGTGCCTGGAGTGTAATCAACGGAGCTTTCTTT. The chain employs TRBV30 and TRBJ1-1; no reliable D call. This CDR3 has 11 amino acids. Germline assignment: CDR1 GTSNPN and CDR2 SVGIG (reference sequence). V gave up 0 bases and J gave up 10 bases, with 9 bases separating them.

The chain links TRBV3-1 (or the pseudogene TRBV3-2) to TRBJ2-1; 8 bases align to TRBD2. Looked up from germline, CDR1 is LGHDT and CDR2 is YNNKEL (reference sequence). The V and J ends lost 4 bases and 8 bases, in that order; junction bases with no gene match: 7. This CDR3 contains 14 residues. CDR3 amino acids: CASSPLTSGHEQFF. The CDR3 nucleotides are TGTGCCAGCAGCCCTCTAACTAGCGGCCATGAGCAGTTCTTC.

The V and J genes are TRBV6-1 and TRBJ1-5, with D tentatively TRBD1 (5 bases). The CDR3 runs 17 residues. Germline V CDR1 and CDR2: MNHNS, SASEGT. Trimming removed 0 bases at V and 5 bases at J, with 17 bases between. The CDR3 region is CASSEAVGTSKDQPQHF. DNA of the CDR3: TGTGCCAGCAGTGAAGCGGTCGGGACTTCCAAGGATCAGCCCCAGCATTTT.

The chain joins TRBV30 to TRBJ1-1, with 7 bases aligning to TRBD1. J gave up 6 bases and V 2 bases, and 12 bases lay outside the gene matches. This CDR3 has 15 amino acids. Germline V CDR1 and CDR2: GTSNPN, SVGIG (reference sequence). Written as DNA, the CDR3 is TGTGCCTGGAGTCTTACAGGGGTAGTAAAAGCTGAAGCTTTCTTT. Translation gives CAWSLTGVVKAEAFF.

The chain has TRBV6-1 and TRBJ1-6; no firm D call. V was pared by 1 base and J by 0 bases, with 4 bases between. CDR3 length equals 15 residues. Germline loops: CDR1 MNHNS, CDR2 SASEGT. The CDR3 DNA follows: TGTGCCAGCAGTGAAGATAGCTCCTATAATTCACCCCTCCACTTT. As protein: CASSEDSSYNSPLHF.

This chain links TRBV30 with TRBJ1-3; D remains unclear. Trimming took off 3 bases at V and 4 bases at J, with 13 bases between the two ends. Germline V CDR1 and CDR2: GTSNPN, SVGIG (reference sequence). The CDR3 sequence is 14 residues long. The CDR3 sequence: CAWRNTASGNTIYF. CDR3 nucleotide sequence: TGTGCCTGGAGAAATACAGCCTCCGGAAACACCATATATTTT.

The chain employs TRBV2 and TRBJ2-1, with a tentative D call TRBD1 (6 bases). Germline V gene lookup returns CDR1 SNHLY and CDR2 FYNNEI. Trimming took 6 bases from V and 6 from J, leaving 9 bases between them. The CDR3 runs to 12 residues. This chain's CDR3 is CASREQGNEQFF. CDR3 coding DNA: TGTGCCAGCAGGGAACAGGGCAATGAGCAGTTCTTC. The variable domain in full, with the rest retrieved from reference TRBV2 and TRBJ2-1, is EPEVTQTPSHQVTQMGQEVILRCVPISNHLYFYWYRQILGQKVEFLVSFYNNEISEKSEIFDDQFSVERPDGSNFTLKIRSTKLEDSAMYFCASREQGNEQFFGPGTRLTVL.